This T cell receptor (beta chain) was captured by sequencing in a study of OX40 agonist ivuxolimab in advanced cancers. Overall study findings and caveats: Low normalized T-cell clonal expansion was additionally recorded for some nonresponders.

Sequencing used immunoSEQ multiplex PCR; TCRdb keeps in-frame clones, though not all of them. The table includes tens of thousands of clones, 81% detected once. This CDR3 spans 16 amino acids. With 7 bases removed from V and 3 bases from J, the gap between germline ends came to 21 bases. CDR1 and CDR2 from the germline V gene are LNHDA and SQIVND (reference sequence). As concerns this clone: Its target is unknown.

The TCR originated in an adult with an advanced solid tumor such as melanoma, head and neck, liver or kidney cancer. The chain has TRBV19 and TRBJ1-1; D not resolved. Specimen: CD4+ or CD8+ T cells sorted from blood, collected in a trial of the OX40 agonist ivuxolimab. CDR3 nucleotide sequence: TGTGCCAGTACCGTGGTCGGAGCGTTATGGGACACTGAAGCTTTCTTT. It translates to CASTVVGALWDTEAFF.